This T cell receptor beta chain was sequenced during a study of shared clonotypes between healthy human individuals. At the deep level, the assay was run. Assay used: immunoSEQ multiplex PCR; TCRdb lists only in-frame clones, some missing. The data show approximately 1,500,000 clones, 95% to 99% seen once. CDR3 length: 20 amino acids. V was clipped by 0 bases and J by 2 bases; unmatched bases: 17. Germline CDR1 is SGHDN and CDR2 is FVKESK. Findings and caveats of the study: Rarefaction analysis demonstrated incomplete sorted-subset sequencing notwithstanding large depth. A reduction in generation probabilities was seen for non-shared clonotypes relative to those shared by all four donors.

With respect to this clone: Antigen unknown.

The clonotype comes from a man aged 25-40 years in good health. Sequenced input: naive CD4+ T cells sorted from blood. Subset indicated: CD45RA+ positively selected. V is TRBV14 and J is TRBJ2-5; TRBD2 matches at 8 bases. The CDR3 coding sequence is TGTGCCAGCAGCCAAGATCGTGCCGGGACTAGAAGGTTGTGGCAAGAGACCCAGTACTTC. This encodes CASSQDRAGTRRLWQETQYF. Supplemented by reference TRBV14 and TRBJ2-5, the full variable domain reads EAGVTQFPSHSVIEKGQTVTLRCDPISGHDNLYWYRRVMGKEIKFLLHFVKESKQDESGMPNNRFLAERTGGTYSTLKVQPAELEDSGVYFCASSQDRAGTRRLWQETQYFGPGTRLLVL.